This TCR beta chain was found in a study of blood T cell repertoires in COVID-19. CDR1 and CDR2 from the germline V gene are SGDLS and YYNGEE. The CDR3 has 14 residues. The ends lost 0 bases at V and 9 bases at J; junction bases unmatched: 5. Per the authors' pipeline: Amplification with reference gene primers provided the estimates of nucleated cell counts. Assay used: immunoSEQ multiplex PCR; TCRdb lists only in-frame clones, some missing. V, J and clone size were drawn from that table, and D and trimming were deduced from the DNA. The sample carries fewer than 200,000 clones, 81% recorded once. The TCR sequence derives from a woman aged 40 to 50 with COVID-19, enrolled during active disease. Specimen: peripheral blood. This chain joins TRBV9 and TRBJ2-1, with 8 positions matching TRBD1. The CDR3: CASSVGTGPIEQFF. In nucleotides, the CDR3 is TGTGCCAGCAGCGTAGGGACAGGGCCGATTGAGCAGTTCTTC.